This passage covers 27 T cell receptor beta chains from one sample sequenced in a study of T-cell reconstitution after alpha-beta-depleted transplantation in children. Molecular barcoding with unique molecular identifiers was used for the TCRbeta library. TCRdb passed the PCR reads through MiXCR, listing each CDR3 protein once. The repertoire holds 190,000 or so distinct CDR3 sequences, with about 6.3% as singletons. This material consisted of PBMCs from the stem cell graft donor, taken from the stem cell graft. The receptors originated from a human donor who donated a stem cell graft to a child with Wiskott-Aldrich syndrome.

This clonotype was seen once. V is TRBV4-1 and J is TRBJ2-1, with 10 bases aligning to TRBD2. V was clipped by 4 bases and J by 8 bases; unmatched bases: 11. The CDR3 loop spans 16 amino acids. Looked up from germline, CDR1 is MGHRA and CDR2 is YSYEKL. Written as DNA, the CDR3 is TGCGCCAGCAGCCCCCGAACTAGCGGGATTATCTATGAGCAGTTCTTC. This gives the protein CASSPRTSGIIYEQFF.

The CDR3 here is CAWSAHIPNSPLHF. Written as DNA, the CDR3 is TGTGCCTGGAGTGCACATATCCCCAATTCACCCCTCCACTTT. J is TRBJ1-6 and V is TRBV30; D gene ambiguous. The CDR3 spans 14 residues. From germline, CDR1 is GTSNPN and CDR2 SVGIG (reference sequence). Trimming cost V 1 base and J 7 bases, with 11 bases left between them.

There are a few counts of this clonotype. This sequence joins TRBV25-1 and TRBJ1-1; 7 positions match TRBD1. The CDR3 consists of 15 residues. Trimming removed 4 bases from V and 0 bases from J; junction bases left unmatched: 5. Germline loops: CDR1 MGHDK, CDR2 SYGVNS. Here the CDR3 reads CASSVLGQLNTEAFF. In nucleotides, the CDR3 is TGTGCCAGCAGTGTATTGGGACAGTTGAACACTGAAGCTTTCTTT.

This clonotype was seen many times. The genes are TRBV28 and TRBJ2-3, with D tentatively TRBD1 (6 bases). Trimming took 6 bases from V and 0 from J, leaving 13 bases between them. Germline assignment: CDR1 MDHEN and CDR2 SYDVKM. The CDR3 spans 15 residues. The CDR3 nucleotides read TGTGCCAGCAGACAGACAGGACCAAGCACAGATACGCAGTATTTT. It translates to CASRQTGPSTDTQYF.

The sample holds many counts of this clonotype. J is TRBJ1-3 and V is TRBV7-9; D not resolved. The ends were cut back, 6 bases at V and 0 bases at J, with 12 bases in the middle. This CDR3 comprises 15 residues. The germline CDR1 and CDR2 sequences are SEHNR and FQNEAQ (reference sequence). CDR3 DNA sequence: TGTGCCAGCAGTCCGGGCGGGATCTCTGGAAACACCATATATTTT. Protein: CASSPGGISGNTIYF.

The sample holds many counts of this clonotype. CDR3: CASSYNKVYNEQFF. The CDR3 DNA follows: TGTGCCAGCAGTTATAATAAGGTCTACAATGAGCAGTTCTTC. This chain links TRBV6-5 with TRBJ2-1; D not certain. Per germline, CDR1 MNHEY and CDR2 SVGAGI. The CDR3 totals 14 residues. V was cut by 3 bases and J by 3 bases, with 9 bases left in between.

This clonotype was counted many times. The J gene is TRBJ2-7, the V gene TRBV20-1; a weak D match, TRBD1 (5 bases). V lost 0 bases and J lost 4, with 19 bases in between. This CDR3 has 16 residues. Germline-derived CDR1 and CDR2 are DFQATT and SNEGSKA (reference sequence). CDR3 in DNA: TGCAGTGCTAGAGATAAAGACAGCGCCCGGTTTTACGAGCAGTACTTC. The encoded protein is CSARDKDSARFYEQYF.

This clonotype was seen ten or more times. V and J are TRBV5-1 and TRBJ1-1, with D possibly TRBD1 on 5 matching bases. This CDR3 comprises 16 residues. The V gene lost 4 bases and the J gene lost 3 bases, with 19 bases spanning the gap. The V gene's germline CDR1 is SGHRS and CDR2 YFSETQ. The CDR3 nucleotides are TGCGCCAGCAGCCTCTTCCTGGGGGGAAGTGACACTGAAGCTTTCTTT. Protein product: CASSLFLGGSDTEAFF. Full variable domain (outside the CDR3, taken from reference TRBV5-1 and TRBJ1-1): KAGVTQTPRYLIKTRGQQVTLSCSPISGHRSVSWYQQTPGQGLQFLFEYFSETQRNKGNFPGRFSGRQFSNSRSEMNVSTLELGDSALYLCASSLFLGGSDTEAFFGQGTRLTVV.

This clonotype was observed many times. The chain uses TRBV5-1 and TRBJ2-3; the D gene is possibly TRBD2 (6 bases). Trimming took off 4 bases at V and 0 bases at J, with 12 bases between the two ends. The CDR3 contains 15 residues. Looked up from germline, CDR1 is SGHRS and CDR2 is YFSETQ. For the CDR3, the DNA is TGCGCCAGCAGCCCGGGGGATTCGAGCACAGATACGCAGTATTTT. This sequence encodes CASSPGDSSTDTQYF.

The J gene is TRBJ2-7, the V gene TRBV25-1; D tentatively fits TRBD1 or TRBD2 (6 bases each). The germline V gene encodes CDR1 MGHDK and CDR2 SYGVNS. V was trimmed by 5 bases and J by 3 bases, leaving 14 bases between them. The length of the CDR3 is 14 residues. Written as DNA, the CDR3 is TGTGCCAGCAGTCGAGGAGGGACAAGCTACGAGCAGTACTTC. It is translated as CASSRGGTSYEQYF.

This clonotype was seen repeatedly, ten times or more. This chain links TRBV4-1 with TRBJ1-5; possible D gene TRBD1, 5 bases. Trimming took 0 bases from V and 7 from J, leaving 13 bases between them. Germline V gene data show CDR1 as MGHRA and CDR2 as YSYEKL. The CDR3 spans 15 residues. The DNA of the CDR3 is TGCGCCAGCAGCCAAGATCCGGGGGAAGCGCAGCCCCAGCATTTT. Its translation: CASSQDPGEAQPQHF.

This clonotype was detected many times. The chain joins TRBV5-5 to TRBJ1-6, with D unclear. The CDR3 is 13 residues long. The V end lost 6 bases, the J end lost 13 bases, and 17 bases lay between the germline ends. Germline CDR1 is SGHKS and CDR2 is YYEKEE (reference sequence). DNA for the CDR3: TGTGCCAGCATCGTCGACGGCATGGGGCCCCTCCACTTT. It specifies CASIVDGMGPLHF.

This clonotype has ten or more counts. The genes are TRBV5-6 and TRBJ2-6; no reliable D call. The CDR3 loop spans 15 amino acids. Per germline, CDR1 SGHDT and CDR2 YYEEEE. V lost 6 bases and J 9 bases, leaving 19 bases between the germline ends. This chain's CDR3 is CASITSHLGFNVLTF. The CDR3 nucleotides are TGTGCCAGCATAACCTCTCATCTCGGGTTCAACGTCCTGACTTTC.

This clonotype was seen only a few times. The chain couples TRBV5-1 to TRBJ1-5, with D unclear. V was pared by 0 bases and J by 5 bases, with 6 bases between. The CDR3 consists of 13 residues. The germline V gene has CDR1 SGHRS and CDR2 YFSETQ. CDR3 in amino acids: CASSLGSDQPQHF. DNA of the CDR3: TGCGCCAGCAGCTTGGGTTCCGATCAGCCCCAGCATTTT.

Many counts were recorded for this clonotype. The chain employs TRBV2 and TRBJ2-5, with D maybe TRBD1 (5 bases). The CDR3 totals 13 residues. Germline CDR1 and CDR2: SNHLY and FYNNEI. Trimming removed 8 bases at V and 7 bases at J, with 17 bases between. The DNA of the CDR3 is TGTGCCAGCCTAGTACAGGTGCTATCGACCCAGTACTTC. The encoded protein is CASLVQVLSTQYF. The variable domain in full, completed from reference TRBV2 and TRBJ2-5, reads EPEVTQTPSHQVTQMGQEVILRCVPISNHLYFYWYRQILGQKVEFLVSFYNNEISEKSEIFDDQFSVERPDGSNFTLKIRSTKLEDSAMYFCASLVQVLSTQYFGPGTRLLVL.

The table lists this clonotype with many counts. CDR3 nucleotide sequence: TGTGCCAGCACCCCAGGTGGTTACTCCTACAATGAGCAGTTCTTC. This encodes CASTPGGYSYNEQFF. The chain couples TRBV7-9 to TRBJ2-1; D unclear. Germline values: CDR1 SEHNR, CDR2 FQNEAQ (reference sequence). There are 15 residues in the CDR3. The V end was cut by 7 bases, the J end by 0 bases, with 13 bases between.

The sample holds many counts of this clonotype. The chain carries TRBV7-9 and TRBJ2-3; TRBD1 might be the D (6 bases). The V end lost 9 bases, the J end lost 2 bases, and 21 bases lay between the germline ends. The CDR3 length is 16 residues. CDR1 and CDR2 from the germline V gene are SEHNR and FQNEAQ (reference sequence). The CDR3 protein is CARASGTRDFTDTQYF. The CDR3 nucleotides are TGTGCCAGGGCCTCCGGGACACGGGATTTCACAGATACGCAGTATTTT. The full variable domain, its missing parts supplied by reference TRBV7-9 and TRBJ2-3, is DTGVSQNPRHKITKRGQNVTFRCDPISEHNRLYWYRQTLGQGPEFLTYFQNEAQLEKSRLLSDRFSAERPKGSFSTLEIQRTEQGDSAMYLCARASGTRDFTDTQYFGPGTRLTVL.

In its sample, this clonotype was seen many times. This chain uses TRBV4-3 with TRBJ2-5, with 10 positions matching TRBD2. The CDR3 is 16 amino acids. The ends lost 0 bases at V and 5 bases at J; junction bases unmatched: 6. Germline lookup yields CDR1 LGHNA and CDR2 YSLEER. The CDR3 reads CASSQDSLAGKETQYF. The DNA of the CDR3 is TGCGCCAGCAGCCAAGATTCACTAGCGGGAAAGGAGACCCAGTACTTC.

There are many counts of this clonotype. The CDR3 is CSASGGTGETQYF. The CDR3 coding sequence is TGCAGCGCCTCAGGCGGAACTGGGGAGACCCAGTACTTC. The V call is TRBV29-1, the J call TRBJ2-5; D unresolved. The V gene lost 7 bases and the J gene lost 5 bases, with 17 bases spanning the gap. CDR1 and CDR2 from the germline V gene are SQVTM and ANQGSEA. The CDR3 runs 13 residues.

J is TRBJ2-7 and V is TRBV2; D is possibly TRBD2 (7 bases). CDR3 length: 15 residues. The V end lost 8 bases, the J end lost 3 bases, and 20 bases lay between the germline ends. CDR1 is SNHLY and CDR2 is FYNNEI in the germline V gene. In DNA, the CDR3 is TGTGCCAGCGATGAGGGGGGGACGGGCAACTACGAGCAGTACTTC. Protein product: CASDEGGTGNYEQYF.

The sample holds a few counts of this clonotype. This sequence joins TRBV29-1 and TRBJ2-7, with 8 bases aligning to TRBD1. The CDR3 contains 13 residues. The germline CDR1 and CDR2 sequences are SQVTM and ANQGSEA. The V and J ends lost 5 bases and 6 bases, in that order; junction bases with no gene match: 9. Written as DNA, the CDR3 is TGCAGCGTTTCCCGGGACAGGACAGGCGAGCAGTACTTC. Translated: CSVSRDRTGEQYF.

This clonotype was picked up many times. The chain carries TRBV20-1 and TRBJ1-2; tentative D call: TRBD1 (5 bases). Trimming took off 5 bases at V and 0 bases at J, with 13 bases between the two ends. The germline gives CDR1 DFQATT, CDR2 SNEGSKA (reference sequence). There are 14 residues in the CDR3. The CDR3 DNA reads TGCAGTGCTGGTTCCGGGACGGCTAACTATGGCTACACCTTC. The encoded protein is CSAGSGTANYGYTF.

This chain connects TRBV3-1 to TRBJ2-3; D unclear. CDR3 size: 12 residues. Germline V gene sequence: CDR1 LGHDT, CDR2 YNNKEL (reference sequence). V gave up 4 bases and J gave up 5 bases, with 7 bases separating them. DNA for the CDR3: TGTGCCAGCAGCCCCCTCGGAGATACGCAGTATTTT. Its translation is CASSPLGDTQYF.

The chain has TRBV30 and TRBJ2-5; tentative D call: TRBD2 (6 bases). The CDR3 contains 13 residues. Germline assignment: CDR1 GTSNPN and CDR2 SVGIG (reference sequence). V lost 2 bases and J lost 5, with 12 bases in between. In DNA, the CDR3 is TGTGCCTGGAGTCGACTAGTCCTGGAGACCCAGTACTTC. Residues: CAWSRLVLETQYF.

This clonotype was picked up many times. This sequence joins TRBV5-1 and TRBJ2-1; maybe TRBD1 (6 bases). Germline loops: CDR1 SGHRS, CDR2 YFSETQ. CDR3 length: 16 residues. The V gene lost 4 bases and the J gene lost 7 bases, with 21 bases spanning the gap. The DNA for the CDR3 is TGCGCCAGCAGCCCCGGATGGGGGCTCGAATTGAATGAGCAGTTCTTC. Translated, it gives CASSPGWGLELNEQFF.

This clonotype came up many times. V is TRBV5-8 and J is TRBJ2-2; D remains ambiguous. Germline V gene data show CDR1 as SGHTS and CDR2 as YDEGEE. The CDR3 consists of 15 residues. The V gene lost 2 bases and the J gene lost 1 base, with 9 bases spanning the gap. DNA of the CDR3: TGTGCCAGCAGCTTAAGGGCAGGGAACACCGGGGAGCTGTTTTTT. It is translated as CASSLRAGNTGELFF.

This clonotype was found many times. The chain joins TRBV5-1 to TRBJ1-6; TRBD1 aligns across 7 bases. Germline CDR1 reads SGHRS; CDR2 reads YFSETQ. The CDR3 has 15 residues. Trimming cost V 4 bases and J 6 bases; bases outside gene matches: 7. This chain's CDR3 is CASSGGTAINSPLHF. The CDR3 region has the DNA TGCGCCAGCAGCGGCGGGACAGCCATTAATTCACCCCTCCACTTT.